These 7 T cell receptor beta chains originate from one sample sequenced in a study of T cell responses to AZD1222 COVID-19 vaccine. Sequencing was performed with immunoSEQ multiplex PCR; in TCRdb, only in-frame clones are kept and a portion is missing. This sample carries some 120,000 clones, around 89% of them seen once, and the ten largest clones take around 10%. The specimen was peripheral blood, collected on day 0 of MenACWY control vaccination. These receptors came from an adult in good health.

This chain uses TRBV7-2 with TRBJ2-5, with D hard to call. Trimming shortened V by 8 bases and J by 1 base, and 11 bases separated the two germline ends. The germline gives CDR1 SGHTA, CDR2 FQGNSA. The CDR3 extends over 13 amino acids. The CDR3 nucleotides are TGTGCCAGCGGGAAAATATTCCAAGAGACCCAGTACTTC. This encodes CASGKIFQETQYF. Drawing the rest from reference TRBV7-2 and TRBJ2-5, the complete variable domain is GAGVSQSPSNKVTEKGKDVELRCDPISGHTALYWYRQSLGQGLEFLIYFQGNSAPDKSGLPSDRFSAERTGGSVSTLTIQRTQQEDSAVYLCASGKIFQETQYFGPGTRLLVL.

CDR3 loop: CASRVTSGRTDTQYF. CDR3 DNA sequence: TGCGCCAGCCGCGTTACTAGCGGGAGAACAGATACGCAGTATTTT. The chain couples TRBV5-1 to TRBJ2-3; TRBD2 matches 11 bases. Germline V gives CDR1 SGHRS, CDR2 YFSETQ. This CDR3 spans 15 amino acids. V gave up 7 bases and J gave up 3 bases; unmatched junction bases: 7.

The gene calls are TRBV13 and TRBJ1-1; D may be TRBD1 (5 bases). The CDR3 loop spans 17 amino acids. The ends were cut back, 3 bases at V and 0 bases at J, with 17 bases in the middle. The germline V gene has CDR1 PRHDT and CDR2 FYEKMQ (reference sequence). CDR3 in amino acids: CASSLGRFPLMNTEAFF. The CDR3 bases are TGTGCCAGCAGCTTGGGACGGTTCCCGCTTATGAACACTGAAGCTTTCTTT.

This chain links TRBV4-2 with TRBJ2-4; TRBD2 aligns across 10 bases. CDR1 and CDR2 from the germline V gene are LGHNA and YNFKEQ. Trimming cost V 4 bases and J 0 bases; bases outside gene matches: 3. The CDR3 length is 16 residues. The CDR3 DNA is TGTGCCAGCAGCCCAACTAGCGGGGAAGCCAAAAACATTCAGTACTTC. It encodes CASSPTSGEAKNIQYF.

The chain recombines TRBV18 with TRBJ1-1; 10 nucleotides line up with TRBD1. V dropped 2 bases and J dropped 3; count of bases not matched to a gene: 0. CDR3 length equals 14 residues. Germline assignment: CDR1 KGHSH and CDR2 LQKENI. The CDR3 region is CASSPGTGDTEAFF. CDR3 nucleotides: TGTGCCAGCTCACCAGGGACAGGGGACACTGAAGCTTTCTTT.

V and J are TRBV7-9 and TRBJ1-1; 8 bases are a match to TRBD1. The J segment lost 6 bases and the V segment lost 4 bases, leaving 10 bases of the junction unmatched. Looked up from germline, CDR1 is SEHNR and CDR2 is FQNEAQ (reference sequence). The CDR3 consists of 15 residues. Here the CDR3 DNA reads TGTGCCAGCAGCTCCCGATGGACACAGGGGGCTGAAGCTTTCTTT. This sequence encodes CASSSRWTQGAEAFF.

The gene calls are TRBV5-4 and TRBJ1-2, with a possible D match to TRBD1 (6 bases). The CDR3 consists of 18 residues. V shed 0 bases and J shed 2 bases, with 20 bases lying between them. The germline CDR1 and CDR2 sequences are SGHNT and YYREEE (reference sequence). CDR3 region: CASSLGGAGERYNYGYTF. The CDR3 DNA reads TGTGCCAGCAGCTTGGGGGGGGCAGGGGAGAGGTACAACTATGGCTACACCTTC.